This is a list of T cell receptor beta chains from one sample in a study of Ad26.COV2.S vaccination and SARS-CoV-2 variants. Using immunoSEQ multiplex PCR, the repertoire was profiled, and TCRdb retains in-frame clones only, with some absent. The sample has fewer than 400,000 clones, around 89% seen once. This specimen consisted of peripheral blood, obtained in a trial of Ad26.COV2.S vaccine versus placebo. The receptor set was obtained from a person aged 18 to 59 who received the Ad26.COV2.S COVID-19 vaccine or a placebo. CDR3s include the opening cysteine and the closing phenylalanine or tryptophan. The order of the fields is CDR3 DNA, CDR3 protein, V gene, D gene, clone size, J gene. The D gene is left open where the match is weak. For some rows the clone size is stated as once, few or many, or as a class when expanded; others skip it.

CDR3 DNA: TGTGCCAGCAGTTTCGGGGGGAGCAGCAATCAGCCCCAGCATTTT
CDR3 protein: CASSFGGSSNQPQHF
V gene: TRBV28
D gene: -
clone size: -
J gene: TRBJ1-5

CDR3 DNA: TGTGCCAGCAGCGTAGGGGGCGCGAGAACCGGGGAGCTGTTTTTT
CDR3 protein: CASSVGGARTGELFF
V gene: TRBV9
D gene: -
clone size: -
J gene: TRBJ2-2

CDR3 DNA: TGTGCCAGCTCACCAGTCCGGGACGATGAGCAGTTCTTC
CDR3 protein: CASSPVRDDEQFF
V gene: TRBV18
D gene: -
clone size: few
J gene: TRBJ2-1

CDR3 DNA: TGTGCCTGGAGTCCCCGAGAGAGGAACACCGGGGAGCTGTTTTTT
CDR3 protein: CAWSPRERNTGELFF
V gene: TRBV30
D gene: -
clone size: -
J gene: TRBJ2-2

CDR3 DNA: TGTGCCAGCAGTACAGGGGATGCCTATAATTCACCCCTCCACTTT
CDR3 protein: CASSTGDAYNSPLHF
V gene: TRBV6-5
D gene: TRBD1
clone size: -
J gene: TRBJ1-6

CDR3 DNA: TGTGCCAGCAGTTTAAAAGGGACACCTTTCCCCCTCCACTTT
CDR3 protein: CASSLKGTPFPLHF
V gene: TRBV27
D gene: -
clone size: -
J gene: TRBJ1-6

CDR3 DNA: TGTGCCATCAGTGCGGGACTGACGAGCTCTGGAAACACCATATATTTT
CDR3 protein: CAISAGLTSSGNTIYF
V gene: TRBV10-3
D gene: -
clone size: -
J gene: TRBJ1-3

CDR3 DNA: TGTGCCAGCAGCTTAACGGCTAGCGGGAGGGCCGGGGATACGCAGTATTTT
CDR3 protein: CASSLTASGRAGDTQYF
V gene: TRBV7-2
D gene: TRBD2
clone size: -
J gene: TRBJ2-3

CDR3 DNA: TGCGCCAGCAGCTTGGAGGGCGCTGAAGCTTTCTTT
CDR3 protein: CASSLEGAEAFF
V gene: TRBV5-1
D gene: -
clone size: -
J gene: TRBJ1-1

CDR3 DNA: TGTGCCAGCAGCTTAGAGGGGGCGGCTAACTATGGCTACACCTTC
CDR3 protein: CASSLEGAANYGYTF
V gene: TRBV7-6
D gene: TRBD1
clone size: -
J gene: TRBJ1-2

CDR3 DNA: TGTGCCAGCAGCTTGGATGGACAGGGGAGAGGCTACACCTTC
CDR3 protein: CASSLDGQGRGYTF
V gene: TRBV5-4
D gene: TRBD1
clone size: -
J gene: TRBJ1-2

CDR3 DNA: TGTGCCAGCAGCACTACCGGGGAAAGAGGCGGGGAGCTGTTTTTT
CDR3 protein: CASSTTGERGGELFF
V gene: TRBV11-2
D gene: -
clone size: -
J gene: TRBJ2-2

CDR3 DNA: TGTGCCAGTAGTATTAGGCAGGACTCTGGGGCCAACGTCCTGACTTTC
CDR3 protein: CASSIRQDSGANVLTF
V gene: TRBV19
D gene: -
clone size: -
J gene: TRBJ2-6

CDR3 DNA: TGTGCCAGCAGCCAAGCGCGGGCAACTAATGAAAAACTGTTTTTT
CDR3 protein: CASSQARATNEKLFF
V gene: TRBV14
D gene: -
clone size: -
J gene: TRBJ1-4

CDR3 DNA: TGTGCCAGCAGCTTAGGACTCGAGCAGTACTTC
CDR3 protein: CASSLGLEQYF
V gene: TRBV11-2
D gene: -
clone size: -
J gene: TRBJ2-7

CDR3 DNA: TGCAGCGTTGAGTGGGGGGGCAACGAGCAGTACTTC
CDR3 protein: CSVEWGGNEQYF
V gene: TRBV29-1
D gene: -
clone size: -
J gene: TRBJ2-7

CDR3 DNA: TGTGCCAGCAGCCACTCCGTTGCCGGGGAGCTGTTTTTT
CDR3 protein: CASSHSVAGELFF
V gene: TRBV11-2
D gene: -
clone size: -
J gene: TRBJ2-2

CDR3 DNA: TGTGCCTATAAATGGGGGGACACTGAAGCTTTCTTT
CDR3 protein: CAYKWGDTEAFF
V gene: TRBV30
D gene: -
clone size: -
J gene: TRBJ1-1

CDR3 DNA: TGTGCCACCAGTGATTTGCATGGCGGGGGCCGAGAGACCCAGTACTTC
CDR3 protein: CATSDLHGGGRETQYF
V gene: TRBV24-1
D gene: -
clone size: -
J gene: TRBJ2-5

CDR3 DNA: TGTGCCAGCAGCCAAGAAGGTATGGGGGACACTCACTATGGCTACACCTTC
CDR3 protein: CASSQEGMGDTHYGYTF
V gene: TRBV4-2
D gene: -
clone size: -
J gene: TRBJ1-2

CDR3 DNA: TGTGCCTGGAGTCACGACTCTGAGCAGTTCTTC
CDR3 protein: CAWSHDSEQFF
V gene: TRBV30
D gene: -
clone size: once
J gene: TRBJ2-1

CDR3 DNA: TGTGCCAGCAGCTCCGGGACTAGCGGGACGGAGACCCAGTACTTC
CDR3 protein: CASSSGTSGTETQYF
V gene: TRBV7-9
D gene: TRBD2
clone size: -
J gene: TRBJ2-5

CDR3 DNA: TGTGCCATCAGTGCCTCCGGGACCACGGGGATCTACGAGCAGTACTTC
CDR3 protein: CAISASGTTGIYEQYF
V gene: TRBV10-3
D gene: -
clone size: -
J gene: TRBJ2-7

CDR3 DNA: TGCAGCGTCCAAGAGATAGACGAGCAGTACTTC
CDR3 protein: CSVQEIDEQYF
V gene: TRBV29-1
D gene: -
clone size: -
J gene: TRBJ2-7

CDR3 DNA: TGTGCCAGCAGCTTAGAACTCAGGGCTTATAATTCACCCCTCCACTTT
CDR3 protein: CASSLELRAYNSPLHF
V gene: TRBV7-2
D gene: -
clone size: -
J gene: TRBJ1-6

CDR3 DNA: TGTGCCAGCAGTGAGGGATCCCGGATGTGGGAGACCCAGTACTTC
CDR3 protein: CASSEGSRMWETQYF
V gene: TRBV5-4
D gene: -
clone size: once
J gene: TRBJ2-5

CDR3 DNA: TGTGCCAGCAGCGATACTAGCGGGGTATACAATGAGCAGTTCTTC
CDR3 protein: CASSDTSGVYNEQFF
V gene: TRBV9
D gene: TRBD2
clone size: -
J gene: TRBJ2-1

CDR3 DNA: TGTGCCAGCAGCTTGGTGTCTGGGAATAATTCACCCCTCCACTTT
CDR3 protein: CASSLVSGNNSPLHF
V gene: TRBV5-5
D gene: -
clone size: -
J gene: TRBJ1-6

CDR3 DNA: TGTGCCAGCAGTTACCGGGCTAGCGGGAACTCCTACAATGAGCAGTTCTTC
CDR3 protein: CASSYRASGNSYNEQFF
V gene: TRBV6-2/TRBV6-3
D gene: TRBD2
clone size: -
J gene: TRBJ2-1

CDR3 DNA: TGTGCCAGCAGCTTAGAGGACCTCACCGGGGAGCTGTTTTTT
CDR3 protein: CASSLEDLTGELFF
V gene: TRBV11-1
D gene: -
clone size: -
J gene: TRBJ2-2

CDR3 DNA: TGTGCCAGCAGTCTCTCCGCGACGGGGTACACTGAAGCTTTCTTT
CDR3 protein: CASSLSATGYTEAFF
V gene: TRBV6-6
D gene: -
clone size: few
J gene: TRBJ1-1

CDR3 DNA: TGTGCCAGCAGTTTAATGTCATGGGGGATTGACCAGCCCCAGCATTTT
CDR3 protein: CASSLMSWGIDQPQHF
V gene: TRBV28
D gene: -
clone size: -
J gene: TRBJ1-5

CDR3 DNA: TGCAGCGTTCTCGGGACTAGCGGGAGAAGTTGGGAGCAGTACTTC
CDR3 protein: CSVLGTSGRSWEQYF
V gene: TRBV29-1
D gene: TRBD2
clone size: -
J gene: TRBJ2-7

CDR3 DNA: TGTGCCAGCAGTTTACCAAGACAGGGGTTAGCGGGAGGGTACGCGAACACCGGGGAGCTGTTTTTT
CDR3 protein: CASSLPRQGLAGGYANTGELFF
V gene: TRBV27
D gene: TRBD2
clone size: -
J gene: TRBJ2-2

CDR3 DNA: TGTGCCAGCAGCCCCCCCGTGGGACCTCGGGTCCAAGAGACCCAGTACTTC
CDR3 protein: CASSPPVGPRVQETQYF
V gene: TRBV14
D gene: -
clone size: -
J gene: TRBJ2-5

CDR3 DNA: TGTGCCAGCACTTCATTAGGGGCCTACGAGCAGTACTTC
CDR3 protein: CASTSLGAYEQYF
V gene: TRBV6-5
D gene: -
clone size: -
J gene: TRBJ2-7

CDR3 DNA: TGTGCCAGCAGGAGGAGAAATTGGGAGGTGGGCAATCAGCCCCAGCATTTT
CDR3 protein: CASRRRNWEVGNQPQHF
V gene: TRBV28
D gene: -
clone size: -
J gene: TRBJ1-5

CDR3 DNA: TGTGCAGGCGGGGGAACTAATGAAAAACTGTTTTTT
CDR3 protein: CAGGGTNEKLFF
V gene: TRBV7-8
D gene: -
clone size: -
J gene: TRBJ1-4

CDR3 DNA: TGCGCCAGCAGCCAAGATAACAGGGAGGGTCGGGAGCTGTTTTTT
CDR3 protein: CASSQDNREGRELFF
V gene: TRBV4-3
D gene: -
clone size: -
J gene: TRBJ2-2

CDR3 DNA: TGTGCCAGCAGTTATGCGGGTAGCACAGATACGCAGTATTTT
CDR3 protein: CASSYAGSTDTQYF
V gene: TRBV2
D gene: -
clone size: -
J gene: TRBJ2-3

CDR3 DNA: TGTGCCAGCAGTCCTGGACAGGCCGGGAGGGTATACAATCAGCCCCAGCATTTT
CDR3 protein: CASSPGQAGRVYNQPQHF
V gene: TRBV28
D gene: TRBD1
clone size: -
J gene: TRBJ1-5

CDR3 DNA: TGCGCCAGCAGCATCCTCGGACACTACCAAGAGACCCAGTACTTC
CDR3 protein: CASSILGHYQETQYF
V gene: TRBV5-1
D gene: -
clone size: -
J gene: TRBJ2-5

CDR3 DNA: TGTGCCAGCAGCCCAGGGACAGGGACCGGCTACACCTTC
CDR3 protein: CASSPGTGTGYTF
V gene: TRBV7-3
D gene: TRBD1
clone size: -
J gene: TRBJ1-2